This T cell receptor (beta chain) was documented in a study of blood T cell repertoires in COVID-19 (dated by TCRdb to 2018 to 2020). For the study in its entirety: Samples covering the acute and convalescent phases of COVID-19 were provided by collaborators in the United States, Italy and Spain. The prospective study material was composed of cDNA or gDNA derived from T cells, B-cell-depleted T cells, or PBMCs. The dataset comprised deeply sampled blood TCRbeta repertoires from subjects exposed to, actively infected with, or recovered from COVID-19. A freely available public database, intended as a resource for researchers studying the immune response to SARS-CoV-2, is where the repertoires were released. Samples came from the ongoing ImmuneRACE study (first 160 participants) plus 1,254 subjects from 6 global collaborators. Nearly every sample came with metadata listing a de-identified subject ID, COVID-19 status, age in years and sex. Where available, HLA class I and class II types were obtained from metadata supplied by the sample provider rather than from assay-based typing.

Enrolling through a virtual design, the prospective study's participants ranged in age from roughly 18 to 95 years and lived across 20 to 30 United States geographic areas. In the prospective study, participants were assigned to cohorts based on the clinical history participants reported in a screening survey and a study questionnaire. ImmuneRACE Cohort 3 recovered participants were defined by two consecutive negative NP/OP PCR tests, healthcare professional clearance, or symptom resolution. In the prospective study, whole blood, serum and a nasopharyngeal or oropharyngeal swab were collected from each participant by mobile phlebotomists. Additional blood draws and questionnaires over an approximately 2-month period could optionally be provided by prospective study participants. Blood samples from the prospective study were shipped frozen or at room temperature prior to DNA extraction. Overall study outcomes, separate from this receptor: Clinical and demographic metadata were provided uncurated, with the amount varying by source and participant.

Remarks on this clone: Its antigen is unknown. No base quality information exists; no much larger clone differs at one position.

The immunoSEQ Assay, a bias-controlled multiplex PCR, was used to amplify TCRbeta CDR3 regions from genomic DNA. Under the source paper's analysis protocol: The number of nucleated cells in each sample was estimated from the amplification of reference gene primers within the assay. Sequence reads were collapsed and filtered to measure the absolute abundance of every unique TCRbeta CDR3 rearrangement. For each sample, productive Simpson clonality was calculated by taking the square root of Simpson's diversity index across productive rearrangements. TCRdb's version of the immuneACCESS table is confined to in-frame rearrangements and falls short of the full clone set. An unresolved V gene accounts for under half of the shortfall where checked; the remainder is of unknown origin. From that table come the V and J calls and clone size; the DNA was used to work out D and trimming. The table for this sample lists 270,000 or so clones; 80% to 85% of them were counted only once. Clones ranked in the top ten supply approximately 3.6% of the sample.

From the germline V gene, CDR1 is SGHRS and CDR2 is YFSETQ. V ends up 0 bases short and J 7 bases short, with an unmatched junction base count of 9. From cysteine to phenylalanine, the CDR3 is 15 amino acids long. Only the CDR3 part of the read is kept: 45 bases, read in frame from the first base. The rearranged chain carries TRBV5-1 and TRBJ1-1, with 7 bases aligning to TRBD1. This sequence originates from a man in his fifties who had recovered from COVID-19. The sequencing sample was made of PBMCs or T cells enriched from blood (not recorded which). Here is the DNA: TGCGCCAGCAGCTTGGAGGTAGGGGGCATAAATGAAGCTTTCTTT. The resulting protein is CASSLEVGGINEAFF.